These 13 T cell receptor beta chains came from one sample sequenced in a study of blood T cell repertoires in COVID-19. Data came from immunoSEQ multiplex PCR; TCRdb stores just in-frame clones and leaves some out. The table includes roughly 1,800 clones, approximately 71% detected once. Sequencing was done on a sample of peripheral blood. The receptors shown here come from a man aged 65-85 years with active COVID-19.

V and J are TRBV6-6 and TRBJ2-3, with TRBD2 matching over 10 bases. The length of the CDR3 is 14 residues. V was clipped by 11 bases and J by 9 bases; unmatched bases: 14. CDR1 is MNHNY and CDR2 is SVGAGI in the germline V gene (reference sequence). CDR3: CAGGGLAGVGTQYF. The CDR3 DNA sequence: TGTGCCGGAGGGGGGCTAGCGGGAGTAGGCACGCAGTATTTT.

This sequence joins TRBV20-1 and TRBJ2-1; TRBD2 matches at 7 bases. CDR3 size: 17 residues. V trimming: 3 bases; J trimming: 2 bases; junction bases outside the gene matches: 13. The germline CDR1 and CDR2 sequences are DFQATT and SNEGSKA (reference sequence). The CDR3 is CSASQFRGRKAYNEQFF. For the CDR3, the DNA is TGCAGTGCTAGTCAGTTCCGCGGGAGAAAAGCCTACAATGAGCAGTTCTTC.

This clone was seen a handful of times. The rearrangement joins TRBV7-8 to TRBJ1-2; 9 bases agree with TRBD1. The CDR3 covers 16 residues. The germline gives CDR1 SGHVS, CDR2 FQNEAQ. The J segment lost 5 bases and the V segment lost 0 bases, leaving 7 bases of the junction unmatched. CDR3 nucleotides: TGTGCCAGCAGCTTAGCAACCGGGACAGGGCCATATGGCTACACCTTC. Its translation: CASSLATGTGPYGYTF.

This rearrangement joins TRBV4-1 to TRBJ2-2; D is undetermined. CDR1 and CDR2 from the germline V gene are MGHRA and YSYEKL. Trimming removed 0 bases at V and 5 bases at J, with 7 bases between. The CDR3 totals 14 residues. For the CDR3, the DNA is TGCGCCAGCAGCCAAGATCCGTATACCGGGGAGCTGTTTTTT. This encodes CASSQDPYTGELFF.

The chain has TRBV6-5 and TRBJ2-3; 14 bases line up with TRBD2. The V gene's germline CDR1 is MNHEY and CDR2 SVGAGI. With 4 bases clipped from V and 4 bases from J, the junction kept 4 bases outside the gene matches. CDR3 length: 16 residues. The CDR3 DNA reads TGTGCCAGCAGTTCGGGACTAGCGGGGGAGGCAGATACGCAGTATTTT. This gives the protein CASSSGLAGEADTQYF.

The chain recombines TRBV11-1 with TRBJ2-1; the match to TRBD2 covers 8 bases. Per the germline V gene, CDR1 is SGHAT and CDR2 is FQDESV (reference sequence). The CDR3 is 15 residues long. V trimming: 8 bases; J trimming: 4 bases; junction bases outside the gene matches: 10. This CDR3 is CASAPGRGEYNEQFF. CDR3 nucleotide sequence: TGTGCCAGCGCCCCTGGGCGGGGGGAATACAATGAGCAGTTCTTC.

The V gene is TRBV2, the J gene TRBJ2-7, with a possible D match to TRBD2 (6 bases). V lost 6 bases, J lost 3 bases, and 12 bases lay in between. This CDR3 region has 13 residues. CDR1 SNHLY and CDR2 FYNNEI come from the germline V gene. The CDR3 region is CASSAGTFYEQYF. In DNA, the CDR3 is TGTGCCAGCAGCGCCGGGACTTTCTACGAGCAGTACTTC.

This chain joins TRBV6-1 and TRBJ2-7; 12 bases are a match to TRBD2. The CDR3 spans 14 residues. CDR1 is MNHNS, CDR2 SASEGT, per germline. The V gene end was trimmed by 1 base and the J gene end by 5 bases; junction bases not matched to a gene: 0. This chain's CDR3 is CASSEGTSGNEQYF. For the CDR3, the DNA is TGTGCCAGCAGTGAAGGGACTAGCGGGAACGAGCAGTACTTC.

The V call is TRBV4-1, the J call TRBJ2-3; the match to TRBD1 covers 7 bases. Germline assignment: CDR1 MGHRA and CDR2 YSYEKL. The junction had 10 bases not matched to a gene; V was cut back by 4 bases and J by 3 bases. The CDR3 length is 16 residues. The CDR3 region is CASSLPDRDWTDTQYF. Written as DNA, the CDR3 is TGCGCCAGCAGCCTTCCTGACAGGGATTGGACAGATACGCAGTATTTT.

The chain recombines TRBV11-2 with TRBJ2-7; the D gene is possibly TRBD1 (5 bases). Trimming cost V 5 bases and J 1 base, with 15 bases left between them. Per germline, CDR1 SGHAT and CDR2 FQNNGV. CDR3 length: 15 amino acids. CDR3 nucleotide sequence: TGTGCCAGCAGCCCTATGGGGCAGAAATCCTACGAGCAGTACTTC. Encoded protein: CASSPMGQKSYEQYF.

J is TRBJ1-3 and V is TRBV6-2 or TRBV6-3; D might be TRBD1 (6 bases). Germline V CDR1 and CDR2: MNHEY, SVGEGT. CDR3 length: 14 amino acids. Trimming pared 5 bases from V and 0 bases from J, leaving 8 bases between. CDR3 in DNA: TGTGCCAGCAGTCGGGACAACTCTGGAAACACCATATATTTT. It yields the protein CASSRDNSGNTIYF.

This clone was detected once. The V and J genes are TRBV14 and TRBJ2-3; D gene uncertain. Trimming took off 4 bases at V and 9 bases at J, with 14 bases between the two ends. The germline gives CDR1 SGHDN, CDR2 FVKESK. The CDR3 is 13 amino acids. In DNA, the CDR3 is TGTGCCAGCAGCCCTTTCGATGGTAGCACGCAGTATTTT. Residues: CASSPFDGSTQYF.

This clone qualifies as large (0.1 to 1%). The chain employs TRBV4-3 and TRBJ1-6; TRBD1 aligns across 9 bases. The CDR3 covers 14 residues. The germline CDR1 and CDR2 sequences are LGHNA and YSLEER. J lost 10 bases, V lost 3 bases, and 4 bases had no gene match. The CDR3 sequence is CASSHEGQGSPLHF. In nucleotides, the CDR3 is TGCGCCAGCAGCCATGAGGGACAGGGCTCACCCCTCCACTTT.